This TCR beta chain was observed in a study of blood T cell repertoires in COVID-19. As for the study in general: T cells, B-cell-depleted T cells, or PBMCs provided the cDNA or gDNA that served as material.

The length of the CDR3 is 15 residues. Germline loops: CDR1 SGHTA, CDR2 FQGNSA. Trimming removed 0 bases from V and 6 bases from J; junction bases left unmatched: 7. This clone was seen a single time. Clones were read by immunoSEQ multiplex PCR, and TCRdb kept only the in-frame ones, dropping some. The sample holds hundreds of thousands of clones, 87% seen once. This receptor was taken from a woman under 30 who had recovered from COVID-19. The chain combines TRBV7-2 with TRBJ2-7, with TRBD1 matching over 8 bases. What was sequenced was PBMCs or T cells enriched from blood (not recorded which). This CDR3 is CASSLASTTGGEQYF. Written as DNA, the CDR3 is TGTGCCAGCAGCTTAGCGAGCACAACAGGGGGCGAGCAGTACTTC. The variable domain in full, completed from reference TRBV7-2 and TRBJ2-7, reads GAGVSQSPSNKVTEKGKDVELRCDPISGHTALYWYRQSLGQGLEFLIYFQGNSAPDKSGLPSDRFSAERTGGSVSTLTIQRTQQEDSAVYLCASSLASTTGGEQYFGPGTRLTVT.